Presented here are 30 T cell receptor beta chains from one specimen sequenced in a study of cytotoxic CD8 clonotypes in ibrutinib-treated CLL. The table came from immunoSEQ multiplex PCR; TCRdb's copy has only in-frame clones and leaves some out. The table lists more than 55,000 clones, about 65% of them singletons. This specimen was PBMCs, taken after 12 months of ibrutinib treatment. These receptors were collected from a human donor with chronic lymphocytic leukemia.

There are a few counts of this clone. The chain has TRBV19 and TRBJ1-2; D not certain. Trimming took 0 bases from V and 7 from J, leaving 18 bases between them. The CDR3 runs 16 residues. Germline assignment: CDR1 LNHDA and CDR2 SQIVND (reference sequence). The DNA of the CDR3 is TGTGCCAGTAGTATAGATCTATGGAGGAACGGCGGTGGCTACACCTTC. Encoded protein: CASSIDLWRNGGGYTF. Complete variable domain (other parts from reference TRBV19 and TRBJ1-2): DGGITQSPKYLFRKEGQNVTLSCEQNLNHDAMYWYRQDPGQGLRLIYYSQIVNDFQKGDIAEGYSVSREKKESFPLTVTSAQKNPTAFYLCASSIDLWRNGGGYTFGSGTRLTVV.

The chain joins TRBV19 to TRBJ1-1; tentative D call: TRBD1 (6 bases). CDR3 length equals 14 residues. V was cut by 3 bases and J by 10 bases, with 18 bases left in between. The germline gives CDR1 LNHDA, CDR2 SQIVND (reference sequence). This chain's CDR3 is CASSILAGGGGAFF. DNA for the CDR3: TGTGCCAGTAGTATTCTGGCAGGTGGGGGCGGAGCTTTCTTT. The complete variable domain, with remaining parts taken from reference TRBV19 and TRBJ1-1, reads DGGITQSPKYLFRKEGQNVTLSCEQNLNHDAMYWYRQDPGQGLRLIYYSQIVNDFQKGDIAEGYSVSREKKESFPLTVTSAQKNPTAFYLCASSILAGGGGAFFGQGTRLTVV.

This chain joins TRBV9 and TRBJ2-5; 8 positions match TRBD1. J gave up 5 bases and V 7 bases, and 10 bases lay outside the gene matches. Germline V lookup: CDR1 SGDLS, CDR2 YYNGEE. There are 14 residues in the CDR3. In DNA, the CDR3 is TGTGCCAGCGGGACAGGACCGAGAGTGGAGACCCAGTACTTC. This translates into CASGTGPRVETQYF.

The chain has TRBV27 and TRBJ2-7; D possibly corresponds to TRBD1 (8 bases). CDR3 length equals 14 residues. In germline, CDR1 is MNHEY, CDR2 SMNVEV (reference sequence). Trimming pared 5 bases from V and 3 bases from J, leaving 14 bases between. The CDR3 region is CASSAQGGYYEQYF. CDR3 nucleotide sequence: TGTGCCAGCAGTGCACAGGGGGGGTACTACGAGCAGTACTTC.

V gene TRBV7-9 combines with J gene TRBJ1-2; no firm D call. In germline, CDR1 is SEHNR, CDR2 FQNEAQ (reference sequence). The CDR3 spans 13 residues. V was shortened by 1 base and J by 0 bases, with 3 bases between the two germline ends. CDR3 DNA: TGTGCCAGCAGCTTAGACGCTAACTATGGCTACACCTTC. Residues: CASSLDANYGYTF.

This clone was detected once. The chain carries TRBV30 and TRBJ2-7; 11 bases match TRBD2. Germline lookup yields CDR1 GTSNPN and CDR2 SVGIG (reference sequence). V lost 0 bases and J lost 3; bases outside the gene matches: 13. The length of the CDR3 is 18 residues. The CDR3, as DNA: TGTGCCTGGAGTGTAAGAGGTTTTAGGACTAGCGGGTTCTACGAGCAGTACTTC. Residues: CAWSVRGFRTSGFYEQYF.

The chain has TRBV10-3 and TRBJ1-4, with TRBD1 matching over 8 bases. V was pared by 6 bases and J by 7 bases, with 4 bases of the junction left unmatched. CDR3 length equals 13 residues. Germline V lookup: CDR1 ENHRY, CDR2 SYGVKD. Here the CDR3 reads CAIRGQGGEKLFF. DNA for the CDR3: TGTGCCATCAGAGGACAGGGAGGTGAAAAACTGTTTTTT.

The chain recombines TRBV5-8 with TRBJ2-2; no definite D call. The CDR3 spans 14 residues. Germline V lookup: CDR1 SGHTS, CDR2 YDEGEE. Trimming left V 4 bases short and J 2 bases short, with 9 bases between. CDR3 sequence reads: CASSRTLNTGELFF. CDR3 DNA sequence: TGTGCCAGCAGCCGGACCCTAAACACCGGGGAGCTGTTTTTT.

This sequence joins TRBV5-4 and TRBJ2-2, with a possible D match to TRBD1 (7 bases). Germline V gene data show CDR1 as SGHNT and CDR2 as YYREEE (reference sequence). The CDR3 totals 17 residues. V lost 4 bases, J lost 4 bases, and 20 bases lay in between. The CDR3 is CASSPGPGRGVTGELFF. CDR3 sequence (DNA): TGTGCCAGCAGCCCCGGCCCGGGCAGGGGGGTCACCGGGGAGCTGTTTTTT.

The CDR3 reads CASSPGLANTGELFF. The CDR3 DNA reads as TGTGCCAGCAGCCCAGGCCTAGCTAACACCGGGGAGCTGTTTTTT. The rearrangement links TRBV11-2 to TRBJ2-2; D is possibly TRBD2 (5 bases). The CDR3 has 15 residues. The V gene lost 5 bases and the J gene lost 2 bases, with 12 bases spanning the gap. Germline CDR1 reads SGHAT; CDR2 reads FQNNGV.

The chain has TRBV21-1 and TRBJ2-7; TRBD1 reflects the table's D call only, with no check against the DNA. TRBV21-1 is tagged as a pseudogene. The CDR3 runs to 13 residues. In DNA, the CDR3 is TGTGCCAGCAGCAAAGTGGCATCCTACGAGCAGTACTTC. Translated, it gives CASSKVASYEQYF.

This clone was seen a handful of times. The V and J genes are TRBV10-2 and TRBJ2-3; a weak D match, TRBD2 (5 bases). Deletions cut 11 bases from V and 2 bases from J, with 26 bases between. The germline V gene encodes CDR1 WSHSY and CDR2 SAAADI. This CDR3 region has 17 residues. For the CDR3, the DNA is TGCGCCGCACAACGCCGGGAACCAATACTTTACACAGATACGCAGTATTTT. It codes for CAAQRREPILYTDTQYF.

The V and J genes are TRBV7-9 and TRBJ2-7; weak D call: TRBD1 (5 bases). In germline, CDR1 is SEHNR, CDR2 FQNEAQ (reference sequence). V lost 0 bases and J 5 bases, leaving 8 bases between the germline ends. The CDR3 consists of 13 residues. The DNA of the CDR3 is TGTGCCAGCAGCTTAGCAGGGGCCCACGAGCAGTACTTC. Translating it yields CASSLAGAHEQYF.

The chain carries TRBV4-1 and TRBJ2-1; unclear D gene. Trimming took 1 base from V and 0 from J, leaving 10 bases between them. This CDR3 spans 16 amino acids. Germline V gene sequence: CDR1 MGHRA, CDR2 YSYEKL. In DNA, the CDR3 is TGCGCCAGCAGCCAAGGTGGAGCTGACTCCTACAATGAGCAGTTCTTC. Protein sequence: CASSQGGADSYNEQFF.

The chain has TRBV5-1 and TRBJ2-7, with 7 nucleotides matching TRBD1. The CDR3 consists of 13 residues. Germline V gene sequence: CDR1 SGHRS, CDR2 YFSETQ. V was clipped by 4 bases and J by 5 bases; unmatched bases: 6. This CDR3 reads CASSQVTGNEQYF. CDR3 DNA sequence: TGCGCCAGCAGCCAAGTGACAGGGAACGAGCAGTACTTC.

Ten or more counts support this clone. The chain carries TRBV28 and TRBJ2-7, with a weak D call TRBD1 (5 bases). Germline CDR1 MDHEN, CDR2 SYDVKM. The CDR3 runs 13 residues. V shed 3 bases and J shed 0 bases, with 6 bases lying between them. CDR3 protein: CASSFGASYEQYF. The CDR3 nucleotides are TGTGCCAGCAGTTTTGGGGCCTCCTACGAGCAGTACTTC.

The rearrangement uses TRBV11-2 and TRBJ1-1, with a possible D match to TRBD1 (5 bases). Per the germline V gene, CDR1 is SGHAT and CDR2 is FQNNGV. CDR3 length: 15 residues. V was shortened by 1 base and J by 5 bases, with 14 bases between the two germline ends. The CDR3 spells CASSLGGQGGTEAFF. In DNA form, the CDR3 reads TGTGCCAGCAGCTTAGGTGGGCAGGGAGGGACTGAAGCTTTCTTT.

J is TRBJ2-7 and V is TRBV28; TRBD1 matches 8 bases. Germline assignment: CDR1 MDHEN and CDR2 SYDVKM. The CDR3 consists of 15 residues. The V gene end was trimmed by 5 bases and the J gene end by 2 bases; junction bases not matched to a gene: 8. Here the CDR3 reads CASSPPGTGAYEQYF. CDR3 DNA sequence: TGTGCCAGCAGTCCCCCCGGGACAGGCGCCTACGAGCAGTACTTC.

For this clone: Distinct nucleotide sequences in the sample also encode this CDR3. This chain joins TRBV5-1 and TRBJ1-2; TRBD1 agrees at 11 bases. CDR1 is SGHRS, CDR2 YFSETQ, per germline. This CDR3 is 14 amino acids long. The J segment lost 7 bases and the V segment lost 0 bases, leaving 2 bases of the junction unmatched. The CDR3 sequence: CASSLAGTGGGYTF. In DNA form, the CDR3 reads TGCGCCAGCAGCTTGGCCGGGACAGGGGGTGGCTACACCTTC.

This clone was seen more than once but under ten times. The gene calls are TRBV5-5 and TRBJ2-7, with TRBD2 matching 12 bases. Trimming removed 2 bases from V and 5 bases from J; junction bases left unmatched: 5. Germline CDR1 is SGHKS and CDR2 is YYEKEE (reference sequence). This CDR3 region has 15 residues. The CDR3 sequence is CASSLGLAGGDEQYF. The CDR3 nucleotides are TGTGCCAGCAGCTTAGGTCTAGCGGGAGGGGACGAGCAGTACTTC.

The V and J genes are TRBV25-1 and TRBJ2-2; D not certain. The CDR3 extends over 13 amino acids. The V end was cut by 0 bases, the J end by 8 bases, with 7 bases between. CDR1 and CDR2 (germline): MGHDK, SYGVNS. The CDR3 nucleotides are TGTGCCAGCAGTGAATATTTGGGGGGGGAGCTGTTTTTT. Translation: CASSEYLGGELFF.

The genes are TRBV4-2 and TRBJ1-1; TRBD1 might be the D (5 bases). Looked up from germline, CDR1 is LGHNA and CDR2 is YNFKEQ. The CDR3 length is 17 residues. Trimming pared 5 bases from V and 2 bases from J, leaving 21 bases between. The CDR3 is CASSSGAHAGINTEAFF. CDR3 DNA: TGTGCCAGCAGCTCCGGGGCCCACGCAGGGATCAACACTGAAGCTTTCTTT.

Comments on this clone: Its ends do not fully match the called genes, so a read error is possible. The J gene is TRBJ2-1, the V gene TRBV10-2; perhaps D is TRBD1 or TRBD2 (6 bases each). Per germline, CDR1 WSHSY and CDR2 SAAADI. This CDR3 comprises 10 residues. CDR3 DNA: TGTGCCATCGGGGGCGATGAGCAGTTCTTC. Its protein product is CAIGGDEQFF.

The chain has TRBV28 and TRBJ2-2; D unclear. Germline lookup yields CDR1 MDHEN and CDR2 SYDVKM. V lost 7 bases, J lost 4 bases, and 13 bases lay in between. This CDR3 has 14 residues. The CDR3 spells CASTLGSATGELFF. The CDR3 nucleotides are TGTGCCAGCACATTGGGTTCGGCCACCGGGGAGCTGTTTTTT.

The chain joins TRBV6-1 to TRBJ2-7; D not certain. CDR3 size: 11 residues. V gave up 4 bases and J gave up 3 bases, with 4 bases separating them. Germline V lookup: CDR1 MNHNS, CDR2 SASEGT. This CDR3 is CASSVHYEQYF. CDR3 bases: TGTGCCAGCAGTGTACACTACGAGCAGTACTTC.

This sequence joins TRBV25-1 and TRBJ2-3; TRBD2 matches 7 bases. From germline, CDR1 is MGHDK and CDR2 SYGVNS. The CDR3 has 15 residues. V lost 3 bases, J lost 2 bases, and 5 bases stayed unmatched. DNA for the CDR3: TGTGCCAGCAGTGATGGGCGGGGGTACACAGATACGCAGTATTTT. Translating it yields CASSDGRGYTDTQYF.

The genes are TRBV7-9 and TRBJ2-7; a possible D gene is TRBD2 (6 bases). V was clipped by 5 bases and J by 0 bases, with 8 bases between them. Germline V gene sequence: CDR1 SEHNR, CDR2 FQNEAQ (reference sequence). The CDR3 is made up of 13 amino acids. The CDR3 bases are TGTGCCAGCAGCCCGGGACTCTCCTACGAGCAGTACTTC. Encoded protein: CASSPGLSYEQYF.

V and J are TRBV5-4 and TRBJ1-1; TRBD1 agrees at 10 bases. The CDR3 extends over 15 amino acids. V was clipped by 4 bases and J by 5 bases; unmatched bases: 8. Germline assignment: CDR1 SGHNT and CDR2 YYREEE (reference sequence). The CDR3 region is CASSPQDRGRTEAFF. In DNA, the CDR3 is TGTGCCAGCAGCCCTCAGGACAGGGGGAGGACTGAAGCTTTCTTT.

This clone was seen a few times. This chain connects TRBV6-5 to TRBJ2-7; D is uncertain. The CDR3 totals 13 residues. Germline CDR1 is MNHEY and CDR2 is SVGAGI. V lost 2 bases and J lost 3, with 8 bases in between. The CDR3 coding sequence is TGTGCCAGCAGTTACCTACCTGGCTACGAGCAGTACTTC. Encoded protein: CASSYLPGYEQYF.

This clone came up many times. The chain links TRBV19 to TRBJ2-5; TRBD2 might be the D (6 bases). V was cut by 6 bases and J by 5 bases, with 13 bases left in between. CDR3 length: 13 residues. The germline V gene encodes CDR1 LNHDA and CDR2 SQIVND (reference sequence). CDR3 loop: CASSHTSRETQYF. CDR3 in DNA: TGTGCCAGTAGCCACACTAGCCGGGAGACCCAGTACTTC.